The sequence of this T cell receptor beta chain was determined in a study of shared clonotypes between healthy human individuals. Findings of the study overall: The study's rarefaction showed incomplete sorted-subset sequencing despite large depth.

Comments on this clone: Its specificity is not known.

The CDR3 runs 12 residues. The V gene's germline CDR1 is SQVTM and CDR2 ANQGSEA. The V end was cut by 6 bases, the J end by 2 bases, with 10 bases between. 200 ng DNA, around 30,000 T cell genomes, went into each sorted-subset replicate PCR. Measured with immunoSEQ multiplex PCR; TCRdb has only the in-frame clones, and not every one. The table includes about 2 million clones, 90% to 95% detected once. The origin of this receptor is a man aged 18 to 29 in good health. The chain joins TRBV29-1 to TRBJ2-5; D may be TRBD1 (6 bases). The sample consisted of naive CD4+ T cells sorted from blood. This sample's subset: CD45RA+ positively selected. The CDR3 DNA sequence: TGCAGCGTAATAGGGGGTCAAGAGACCCAGTACTTC. Its protein product is CSVIGGQETQYF.